One sample yielded the 2 T cell receptor beta chains listed below, sequenced in a study of OX40 agonist ivuxolimab in advanced cancers. The method was immunoSEQ multiplex PCR; TCRdb's version includes in-frame clones alone and lacks a portion of them. The top ten hold roughly 0.15% of the sample, which has just over 95,000 clones, 90% seen once. Here the sequenced sample was CD4+ or CD8+ T cells sorted from blood, taken in a trial of the OX40 agonist ivuxolimab. These receptors were collected from an adult with an advanced solid tumor such as melanoma, head and neck, liver or kidney cancer.

This chain joins TRBV18 and TRBJ2-4; D is possibly TRBD1 (5 bases). Germline CDR1 reads KGHSH; CDR2 reads LQKENI. This CDR3 has 17 residues. The V end lost 1 base, the J end lost 1 base, and 14 bases lay between the germline ends. DNA of the CDR3: TGTGCCAGCTCACCACTTGGGCAGGGTGTGGCCAAAAACATTCAGTACTTC. This encodes CASSPLGQGVAKNIQYF. Combining the CDR3 with reference TRBV18 and TRBJ2-4 gives the whole variable domain NAGVMQNPRHLVRRRGQEARLRCSPMKGHSHVYWYRQLPEEGLKFMVYLQKENIIDESGMPKERFSAEFPKEGPSILRIQQVVRGDSAAYFCASSPLGQGVAKNIQYFGAGTRLSVL.

This chain uses TRBV7-9 with TRBJ2-2; the match to TRBD2 covers 11 bases. The CDR3 has 17 amino acids. Germline trimming cut 4 bases from V and 4 bases from J; bases unmatched to any gene: 8. The germline V gene encodes CDR1 SEHNR and CDR2 FQNEAQ (reference sequence). CDR3 DNA sequence: TGTGCCAGCAGCTATACCCGACTAGCGGGGACCACCGGGGAGCTGTTTTTT. Translated: CASSYTRLAGTTGELFF. The full variable domain, in which reference TRBV7-9 and TRBJ2-2 provide the parts outside the CDR3, is DTGVSQNPRHKITKRGQNVTFRCDPISEHNRLYWYRQTLGQGPEFLTYFQNEAQLEKSRLLSDRFSAERPKGSFSTLEIQRTEQGDSAMYLCASSYTRLAGTTGELFFGEGSRLTVL.